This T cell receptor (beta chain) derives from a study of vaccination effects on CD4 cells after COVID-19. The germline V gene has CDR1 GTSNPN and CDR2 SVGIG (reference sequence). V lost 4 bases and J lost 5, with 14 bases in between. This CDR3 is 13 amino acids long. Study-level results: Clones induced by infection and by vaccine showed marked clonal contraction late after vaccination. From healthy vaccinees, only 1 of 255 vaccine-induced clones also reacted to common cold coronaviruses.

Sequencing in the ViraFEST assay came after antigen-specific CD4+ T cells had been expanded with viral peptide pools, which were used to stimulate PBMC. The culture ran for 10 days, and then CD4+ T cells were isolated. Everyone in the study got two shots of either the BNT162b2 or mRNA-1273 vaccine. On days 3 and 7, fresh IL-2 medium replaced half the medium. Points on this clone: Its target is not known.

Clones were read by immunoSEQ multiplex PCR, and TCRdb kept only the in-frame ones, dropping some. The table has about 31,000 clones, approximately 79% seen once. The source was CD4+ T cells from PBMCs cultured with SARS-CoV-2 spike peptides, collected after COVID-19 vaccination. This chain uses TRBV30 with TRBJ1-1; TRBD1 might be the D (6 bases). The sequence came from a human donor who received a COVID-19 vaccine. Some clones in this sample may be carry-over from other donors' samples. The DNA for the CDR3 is TGTGCCTGGACACGGGGGCTGGGGACTGAAGCTTTCTTT. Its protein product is CAWTRGLGTEAFF.